The 25 T cell receptor beta chains presented below share a single source sample, sequenced in a study of T cell repertoires in cytomegalovirus infection (dated by TCRdb to between 2018 and 2021). The treatment or condition label here, explained by the study, means: in vitro stimulation with specific CMV peptide epitopes to enrich CMV-specific T cells. Instrument used: Illumina HiSeq 1500. In-frame beta chains were kept once TCRdb had trimmed the public reads at Q25 with fastp and called clones with MiXCR. Records with the same CDR3 protein are collapsed into one entry carrying the most frequent genes and DNA. In all, the sample holds about a million distinct CDR3 sequences, and around 32% of those were seen once. The ten largest clonotypes hold around 15% of the sample. For these TCRs, the target antigens are not known. Sequencing was performed on cultured CD8+ T cells from PBMCs, taken from culture after CMV antigen stimulation. The source of these receptors is a human donor in good health (CMV status not recorded). Some clones in this sample may be carry-over from other donors' samples.

The chain combines TRBV28 with TRBJ2-2; the D gene is possibly TRBD2 (7 bases). The CDR3 is 16 amino acids. CDR1 is MDHEN and CDR2 is SYDVKM in the germline V gene. V lost 3 bases to trimming and J lost 1 base, with 12 bases between them. In DNA form, the CDR3 reads TGTGCCAGCAGTTTCCGGGGGGCGATGAACACCGGGGAGCTGTTTTTT. This translates into CASSFRGAMNTGELFF.

CDR3 sequence reads: CASSHTGQGTQETQYF. Here the CDR3 DNA reads TGTGCCAGCAGCCATACGGGACAGGGAACTCAAGAGACCCAGTACTTC. The chain has TRBV13 and TRBJ2-5; 9 bases map to TRBD1. The CDR3 length is 16 residues. CDR1 and CDR2 (germline): PRHDT, FYEKMQ (reference sequence). Germline trimming cut 5 bases from V and 2 bases from J; bases unmatched to any gene: 9.

The chain joins TRBV6-5 to TRBJ2-7, with 7 bases lining up with TRBD2. The junction had 8 bases not matched to a gene; V was cut back by 0 bases and J by 0 bases. Germline CDR1 reads MNHEY; CDR2 reads SVGAGI. CDR3 size: 17 residues. The chain's CDR3 is CASSYSGRGLGSYEQYF. The CDR3 DNA is TGTGCCAGCAGTTACTCGGGGAGGGGATTGGGCTCCTACGAGCAGTACTTC.

This clonotype has more than one count but fewer than ten. The V gene is TRBV27, the J gene TRBJ1-5; D is ambiguous. There are 13 residues in the CDR3. In germline, CDR1 is MNHEY, CDR2 SMNVEV (reference sequence). Trimming took off 0 bases at V and 6 bases at J, with 6 bases between the two ends. The CDR3 nucleotides are TGTGCCAGCAGTTTATCCGTTGTTCAGCCCCAGCATTTT. Its protein is CASSLSVVQPQHF.

The table lists this clonotype with a few counts. V and J are TRBV7-6 and TRBJ1-5; D is uncertain. Germline loops: CDR1 SGHVS, CDR2 FNYEAQ. V lost 4 bases and J 9 bases, leaving 13 bases between the germline ends. The CDR3 is made up of 13 amino acids. CDR3 protein: CASSSHQYRPQHF. The CDR3 region has the DNA TGTGCCAGCAGCTCCCATCAGTATCGGCCCCAGCATTTT.

This clonotype has just one count. This rearrangement joins TRBV27 to TRBJ1-5; TRBD1 aligns across 7 bases. CDR3 length: 15 amino acids. The V gene's germline CDR1 is MNHEY and CDR2 SMNVEV (reference sequence). V lost 2 bases and J lost 4; bases outside the gene matches: 5. The CDR3: CASSLRGQPNQPQHF. In DNA form, the CDR3 reads TGTGCCAGCAGTTTACGGGGACAGCCTAATCAGCCCCAGCATTTT.

This clonotype was observed a few times. The V gene is TRBV6-1, the J gene TRBJ1-2, with D perhaps TRBD1 (6 bases). The V end lost 6 bases, the J end lost 0 bases, and 14 bases lay between the germline ends. Germline assignment: CDR1 MNHNS and CDR2 SASEGT. The CDR3 spans 15 residues. CDR3 protein: CASSRTVQANYGYTF. Written as DNA, the CDR3 is TGTGCCAGCAGCCGGACAGTACAAGCTAACTATGGCTACACCTTC.

The V gene is TRBV27, the J gene TRBJ2-3; 11 bases fit TRBD1. The length of the CDR3 is 17 residues. Germline loops: CDR1 MNHEY, CDR2 SMNVEV (reference sequence). The J segment lost 1 base and the V segment lost 1 base, leaving 4 bases of the junction unmatched. This CDR3 is CASSLLWTGGRTDTQYF. In DNA, the CDR3 is TGTGCCAGCAGTTTATTGTGGACAGGGGGCCGCACAGATACGCAGTATTTT.

The V gene is TRBV7-3, the J gene TRBJ2-1; D is undetermined. Trimming left V 3 bases short and J 2 bases short, with 8 bases between. CDR1 SGHTA and CDR2 FQGTGA come from the germline V gene. The CDR3 totals 14 residues. The CDR3 sequence is CASSFGLTYNEQFF. In DNA form, the CDR3 reads TGTGCCAGCAGCTTTGGCCTTACCTACAATGAGCAGTTCTTC.

This clonotype was seen a few times. CDR3 in amino acids: CASSQRGVGYTF. The CDR3 DNA follows: TGTGCCAGCAGTCAGAGGGGGGTCGGCTACACCTTC. V is TRBV27 and J is TRBJ1-2, with TRBD1 as a possible D gene (6 bases). The CDR3 length is 12 residues. Germline V gene lookup returns CDR1 MNHEY and CDR2 SMNVEV (reference sequence). Between the trimmed V and J ends, which lost 5 bases and 8 bases, there was a span of 12 bases.

The V gene is TRBV9, the J gene TRBJ2-1; 10 bases match TRBD2. From germline, CDR1 is SGDLS and CDR2 YYNGEE. With 3 bases clipped from V and 4 bases from J, the junction kept 13 bases outside the gene matches. This CDR3 contains 18 residues. The CDR3 sequence is CASSAARLGLADYNEQFF. DNA of the CDR3: TGTGCCAGCAGCGCAGCCCGACTCGGACTAGCGGATTACAATGAGCAGTTCTTC.

As regards this clonotype: It may be a read error: a sequence one base away is much more abundant. The CDR3 is CASGWNTGELFF. CDR3 DNA sequence: TGTGCCAGCGGGTGGAACACCGGGGAGCTGTTTTTT. This rearrangement joins TRBV7-3 to TRBJ2-2; no clear D. This CDR3 has 12 amino acids. Germline lookup yields CDR1 SGHTA and CDR2 FQGTGA. Trimming took 8 bases from V and 1 from J, leaving 5 bases between them.

V usage is TRBV6-1 and J usage is TRBJ2-1; D possibly corresponds to TRBD1 (5 bases). Trimming shortened V by 8 bases and J by 0 bases, and 14 bases separated the two germline ends. Germline V CDR1 and CDR2: MNHNS, SASEGT. The CDR3 runs to 15 residues. The CDR3 bases are TGTGCCAGCGGCGAGATAGGGGACTCCTACAATGAGCAGTTCTTC. It translates to CASGEIGDSYNEQFF.

This clonotype was seen more than once but under ten times. The J gene is TRBJ1-1, the V gene TRBV12-3 or TRBV12-4; D possibly corresponds to TRBD1 (6 bases). The CDR3 is 16 amino acids. The germline V and J ends were trimmed by 2 bases and 2 bases, with 15 bases remaining between them. The CDR3 sequence is CASSLTGRRANTEAFF. The CDR3 nucleotides read TGTGCCAGCAGTTTAACAGGGAGAAGGGCAAACACTGAAGCTTTCTTT.

The chain has TRBV11-2 and TRBJ2-1; 8 bases are shared with TRBD1. The CDR3 spans 15 residues. Germline lookup yields CDR1 SGHAT and CDR2 FQNNGV. Germline trimming cut 4 bases from V and 7 bases from J; bases unmatched to any gene: 9. The CDR3 is CASSWGTGRINEQFF. The CDR3 nucleotides are TGTGCCAGCAGCTGGGGGACAGGTCGTATAAATGAGCAGTTCTTC.

The chain recombines TRBV9 with TRBJ1-1, with TRBD1 matching 10 bases. The CDR3 has 16 amino acids. V shed 5 bases and J 4 bases; nucleotides not matched to a gene: 11. The germline gives CDR1 SGDLS, CDR2 YYNGEE. The CDR3 DNA reads as TGTGCCAGCAGTCGAGGACAGGGGGGGTTTGGCACTGAAGCTTTCTTT. Protein product: CASSRGQGGFGTEAFF.

The V gene is TRBV7-3, the J gene TRBJ2-3; D unclear. The CDR3 is made up of 16 amino acids. Trimming removed 6 bases from V and 1 base from J, with 17 bases in between. Germline lookup yields CDR1 SGHTA and CDR2 FQGTGA. CDR3 bases: TGTGCCAGCAGTCCGACGGGTAGTGTGGGCACAGATACGCAGTATTTT. It yields the protein CASSPTGSVGTDTQYF.

The chain carries TRBV29-1 and TRBJ1-2; no firm D call. The CDR3 is 14 residues long. The germline CDR1 and CDR2 sequences are SQVTM and ANQGSEA. V was shortened by 1 base and J by 1 base, with 10 bases between the two germline ends. Written as DNA, the CDR3 is TGCAGCGTTGAAGTGGGCAGGAATAACTATGGCTACACCTTC. Translating it yields CSVEVGRNNYGYTF.

V gene TRBV12-3 or TRBV12-4 combines with J gene TRBJ2-4, with 8 bases identical to TRBD1. The CDR3 loop spans 14 amino acids. Trimming removed 6 bases from V and 3 bases from J; junction bases left unmatched: 4. This CDR3 is CASRAGQGKNIQYF. The CDR3 DNA follows: TGTGCCAGCAGGGCCGGACAGGGCAAAAACATTCAGTACTTC.

This rearrangement joins TRBV12-3 or TRBV12-4 to TRBJ1-1; unclear D gene. This CDR3 is 12 amino acids long. V was trimmed by 3 bases and J by 8 bases, leaving 10 bases between them. The CDR3 region has the DNA TGTGCCAGCAGTTTGTCATGGACCGAAGCTTTCTTT. Translating gives CASSLSWTEAFF.

This clonotype has a count of ten or more. V and J are TRBV7-9 and TRBJ2-2; TRBD1 or TRBD2 may be the D gene (7 bases each). Per germline, CDR1 SEHNR and CDR2 FQNEAQ (reference sequence). V gave up 5 bases and J gave up 2 bases, with 15 bases separating them. CDR3 length: 16 amino acids. The CDR3 region is CASSGAGDRNTGELFF. The CDR3 DNA is TGTGCCAGCAGCGGGGCGGGGGACAGAAACACCGGGGAGCTGTTTTTT. Full variable domain (missing parts from reference TRBV7-9 and TRBJ2-2): DTGVSQNPRHKITKRGQNVTFRCDPISEHNRLYWYRQTLGQGPEFLTYFQNEAQLEKSRLLSDRFSAERPKGSFSTLEIQRTEQGDSAMYLCASSGAGDRNTGELFFGEGSRLTVL.

This clonotype showed up many times. This chain uses TRBV7-8 with TRBJ2-1; D unresolved. The CDR3 sequence is 13 residues long. Germline lookup yields CDR1 SGHVS and CDR2 FQNEAQ. V was cut by 0 bases and J by 5 bases, with 5 bases left in between. For the CDR3, the DNA is TGTGCCAGCAGCTTAGCGCCCGACAATGAGCAGTTCTTC. Its translation: CASSLAPDNEQFF.

The rearrangement joins TRBV14 to TRBJ2-2; D may be TRBD1 or TRBD2 (6 bases each). The CDR3 sequence is 16 residues long. Trimming left V 2 bases short and J 0 bases short, with 10 bases between. Germline CDR1 reads SGHDN; CDR2 reads FVKESK. The CDR3 sequence: CASSQPRGPNTGELFF. The CDR3, as DNA: TGTGCCAGCAGCCAACCCCGGGGGCCGAACACCGGGGAGCTGTTTTTT.

V is TRBV7-6 and J is TRBJ2-7; TRBD2 might be the D (5 bases). V was trimmed by 4 bases and J by 1 base, leaving 8 bases between them. The CDR3 contains 13 residues. From germline, CDR1 is SGHVS and CDR2 FNYEAQ. The CDR3 nucleotides are TGTGCCAGCAGCTCGGACTTTTCCTACGAGCAGTACTTC. Protein product: CASSSDFSYEQYF.

This clonotype appeared a few times. V is TRBV7-6 and J is TRBJ1-2; no clear D gene. The CDR3 extends over 12 amino acids. Germline V gene lookup returns CDR1 SGHVS and CDR2 FNYEAQ. V dropped 5 bases and J dropped 8 bases, with 12 bases sitting between them. Here the CDR3 reads CASSAGMGGYTF. The CDR3 coding sequence is TGTGCCAGCAGCGCGGGGATGGGAGGCTACACCTTC.